The T cell receptor beta chain described here comes from a study of beta chain features in type 1 diabetes. Study-level results: Cells carrying high TCR expression could end up over-represented when cDNA is sequenced. People with Type 1 diabetes carried modestly yet significantly shorter TCRB CDR3s in all four CD4+ subsets. Researchers reported that naive, central memory and Treg TCRB repertoires appeared more similar in patients than in healthy donors.

This clone showed up many times. Its antigen is currently unknown. This CDR3 spans 12 amino acids. Trimming cost V 6 bases and J 7 bases, with 10 bases left between them. Per the germline V gene, CDR1 is SNHLY and CDR2 is FYNNEI. The isolated RNA, all of it, was reverse transcribed, so expressed TCRB transcripts were what got sequenced. The assay was immunoSEQ multiplex PCR, and TCRdb's table has in-frame clones only and misses some. The sample lists some 220,000 clones; roughly 11% were seen once. Sorting gave populations that all exceeded 95% purity. The source of this sequence is a man between 18 and 35 years old in good health. This chain links TRBV2 with TRBJ2-1; D is ambiguous. The sample consisted of central memory CD4+ T cells from blood. The CDR3 DNA sequence: TGTGCCAGCAGGCCGTTTGAGAATGAGCAGTTCTTC. Translated: CASRPFENEQFF.